This T cell receptor beta chain was retrieved from a study of cytomegalovirus exposure and HLA in healthy donors. Looking at the study overall: Previous work identified 117 million unique TCR beta sequences from 200 million or so T cells.

13 Jbeta primers and 60 Vbeta primers were used for the PCR. Method: immunoSEQ multiplex PCR; TCRdb's copy keeps in-frame clones and lacks some. The profile shows about 150,000 clones, around a tenth of them singletons. This clone was counted between two and nine times. The antigen is unknown. Germline-derived CDR1 and CDR2 are SQVTM and ANQGSEA. This CDR3 has 13 residues. The germline V and J ends were trimmed by 6 bases and 6 bases, with 17 bases remaining between them. Study outcomes and limitations: In a later analysis, most CMV-associated TCR beta chains appeared HLA-restricted.

This rearrangement joins TRBV29-1 to TRBJ1-1; TRBD1 is a possible D gene (6 bases). Sequenced material: PBMCs. This receptor was identified in a man between 50 and 59 years old in good health and CMV-seronegative. The CDR3 loop is CSVGRGRGAEAFF. The DNA for the CDR3 is TGCAGCGTCGGGAGGGGCAGGGGAGCTGAAGCTTTCTTT.